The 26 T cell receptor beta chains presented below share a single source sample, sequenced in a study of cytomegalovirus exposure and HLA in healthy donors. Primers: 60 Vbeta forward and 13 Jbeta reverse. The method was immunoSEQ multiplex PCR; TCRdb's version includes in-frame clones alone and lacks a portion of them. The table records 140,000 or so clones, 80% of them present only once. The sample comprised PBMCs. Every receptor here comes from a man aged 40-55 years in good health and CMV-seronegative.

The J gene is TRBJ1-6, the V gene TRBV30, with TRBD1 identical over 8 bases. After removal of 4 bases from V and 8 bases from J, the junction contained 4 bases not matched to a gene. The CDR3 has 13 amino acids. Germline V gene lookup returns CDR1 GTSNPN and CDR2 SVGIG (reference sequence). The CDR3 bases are TGTGCCTGGATGGTACAGGGGGATTCACCCCTCCACTTT. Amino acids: CAWMVQGDSPLHF.

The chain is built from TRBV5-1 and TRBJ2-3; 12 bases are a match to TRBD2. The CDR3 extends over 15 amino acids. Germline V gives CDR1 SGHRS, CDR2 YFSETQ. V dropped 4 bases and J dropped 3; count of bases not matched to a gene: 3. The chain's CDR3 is CASSLAGGGTDTQYF. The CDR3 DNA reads TGCGCCAGCAGCCTAGCGGGGGGGGGAACAGATACGCAGTATTTT.

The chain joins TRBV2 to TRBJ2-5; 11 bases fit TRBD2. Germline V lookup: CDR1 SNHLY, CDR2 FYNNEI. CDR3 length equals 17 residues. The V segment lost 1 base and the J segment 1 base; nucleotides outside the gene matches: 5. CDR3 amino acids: CASSEGRLAGGQETQYF. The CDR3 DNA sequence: TGTGCCAGCAGTGAAGGTCGGCTAGCGGGGGGCCAAGAGACCCAGTACTTC.

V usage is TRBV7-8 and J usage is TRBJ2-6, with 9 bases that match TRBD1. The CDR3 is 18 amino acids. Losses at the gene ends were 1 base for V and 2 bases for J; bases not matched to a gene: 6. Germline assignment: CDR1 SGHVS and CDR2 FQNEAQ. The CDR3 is CASSLGTGGAAGANVLTF. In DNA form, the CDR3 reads TGTGCCAGCAGCTTAGGAACAGGGGGCGCGGCTGGGGCCAACGTCCTGACTTTC.

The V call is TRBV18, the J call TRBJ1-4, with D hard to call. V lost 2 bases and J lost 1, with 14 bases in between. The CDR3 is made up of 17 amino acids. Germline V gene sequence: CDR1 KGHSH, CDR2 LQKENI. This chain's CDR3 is CASSPRQGGETNEKLFF. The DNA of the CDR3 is TGTGCCAGCTCACCAAGGCAAGGCGGGGAAACTAATGAAAAACTGTTTTTT.

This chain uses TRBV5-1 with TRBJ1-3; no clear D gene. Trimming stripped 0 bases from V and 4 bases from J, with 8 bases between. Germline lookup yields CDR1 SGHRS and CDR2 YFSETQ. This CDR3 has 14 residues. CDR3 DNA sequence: TGCGCCAGCAGCTTGGGGTCTACCGGAAACACCATATATTTT. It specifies CASSLGSTGNTIYF.

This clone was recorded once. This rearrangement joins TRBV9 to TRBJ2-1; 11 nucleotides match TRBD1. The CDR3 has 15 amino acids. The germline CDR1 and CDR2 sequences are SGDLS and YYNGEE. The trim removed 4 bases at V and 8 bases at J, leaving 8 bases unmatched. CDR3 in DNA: TGTGCCAGCAGCCCCCGGGACAGGGGGACTTATGAGCAGTTCTTC. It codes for CASSPRDRGTYEQFF.

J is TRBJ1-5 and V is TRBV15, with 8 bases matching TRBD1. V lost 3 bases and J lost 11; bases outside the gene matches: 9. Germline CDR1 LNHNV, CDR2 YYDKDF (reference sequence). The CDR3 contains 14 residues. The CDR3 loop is CATSSTGGPPTQHF. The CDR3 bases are TGTGCCACCAGCAGCACAGGGGGGCCCCCGACCCAGCATTTT.

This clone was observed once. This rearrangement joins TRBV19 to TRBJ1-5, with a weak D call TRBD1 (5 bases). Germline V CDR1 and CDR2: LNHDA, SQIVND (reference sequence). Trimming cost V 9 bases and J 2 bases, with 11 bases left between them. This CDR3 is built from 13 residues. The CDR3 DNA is TGTGCCAGACCGGACAACCGCAATCAGCCCCAGCATTTT. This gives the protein CARPDNRNQPQHF.

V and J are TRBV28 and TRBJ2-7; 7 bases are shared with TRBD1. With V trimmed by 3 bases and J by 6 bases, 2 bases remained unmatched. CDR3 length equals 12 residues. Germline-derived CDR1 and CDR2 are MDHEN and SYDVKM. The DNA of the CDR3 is TGTGCCAGCAGTTTCACAGGGGTCGAGCAGTACTTC. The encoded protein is CASSFTGVEQYF.

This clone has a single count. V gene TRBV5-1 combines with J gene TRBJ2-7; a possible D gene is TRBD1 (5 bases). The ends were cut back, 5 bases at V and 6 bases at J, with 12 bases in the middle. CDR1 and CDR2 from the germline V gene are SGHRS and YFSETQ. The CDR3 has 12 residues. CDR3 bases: TGCGCCAGCAGACAAACAGGTCCCGAGCAGTACTTC. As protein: CASRQTGPEQYF.

CDR3 residues: CASSLDTGDWNTEAFF. The CDR3 region has the DNA TGCGCCAGCAGCTTGGACACAGGGGATTGGAACACTGAAGCTTTCTTT. The chain combines TRBV5-1 with TRBJ1-1, with 7 bases fitting TRBD1. V was clipped by 0 bases and J by 1 base; unmatched bases: 6. The CDR3 covers 16 residues. Germline CDR1 is SGHRS and CDR2 is YFSETQ.

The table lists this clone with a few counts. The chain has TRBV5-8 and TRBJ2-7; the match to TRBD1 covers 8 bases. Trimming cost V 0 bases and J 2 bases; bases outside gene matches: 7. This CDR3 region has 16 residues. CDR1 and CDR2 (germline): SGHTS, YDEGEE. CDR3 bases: TGTGCCAGCAGCTTGGCTGAGACAGGGGTCACCTACGAGCAGTACTTC. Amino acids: CASSLAETGVTYEQYF. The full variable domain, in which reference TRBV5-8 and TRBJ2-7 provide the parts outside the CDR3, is EAGVTQSPTHLIKTRGQQATLRCSPISGHTSVYWYQQALGLGLQFLLWYDEGEERNRGNFPPRFSGRQFPNYSSELNVNALELEDSALYLCASSLAETGVTYEQYFGPGTRLTVT.

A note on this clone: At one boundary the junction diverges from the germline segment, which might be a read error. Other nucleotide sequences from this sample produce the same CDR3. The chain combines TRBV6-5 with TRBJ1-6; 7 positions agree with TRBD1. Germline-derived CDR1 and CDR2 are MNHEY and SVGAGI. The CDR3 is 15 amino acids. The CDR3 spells CASRNPGQYNSPLHF. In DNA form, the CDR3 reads TGTGCCAGCAGAAACCCGGGACAGTATAATTCCCCCCTCCACTTT.

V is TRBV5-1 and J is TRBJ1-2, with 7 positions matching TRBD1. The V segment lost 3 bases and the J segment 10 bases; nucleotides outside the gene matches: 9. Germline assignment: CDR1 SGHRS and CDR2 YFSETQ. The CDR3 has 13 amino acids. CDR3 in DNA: TGCGCCAGCAGCTCGACGACAGGGACAGTCTACACCTTC. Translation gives CASSSTTGTVYTF.

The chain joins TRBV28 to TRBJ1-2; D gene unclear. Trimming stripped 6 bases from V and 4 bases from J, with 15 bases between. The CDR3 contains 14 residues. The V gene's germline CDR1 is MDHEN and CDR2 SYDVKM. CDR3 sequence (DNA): TGTGCCAGCAGCCCGGTAAGCCGAGGCTATGGCTACACCTTC. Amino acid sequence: CASSPVSRGYGYTF.

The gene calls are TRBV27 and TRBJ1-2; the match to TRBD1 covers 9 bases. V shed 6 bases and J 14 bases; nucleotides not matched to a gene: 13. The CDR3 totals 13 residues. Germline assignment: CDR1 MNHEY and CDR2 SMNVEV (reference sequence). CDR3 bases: TGTGCCAGCAGCTTGGTGACAGGGGGAGAGTTGACCTTC. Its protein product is CASSLVTGGELTF.

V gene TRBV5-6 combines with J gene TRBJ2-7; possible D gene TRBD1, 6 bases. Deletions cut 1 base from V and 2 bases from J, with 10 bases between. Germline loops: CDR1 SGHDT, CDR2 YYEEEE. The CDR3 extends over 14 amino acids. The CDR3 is CASSLSRDTYEQYF. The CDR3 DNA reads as TGTGCCAGCAGCTTGAGCAGGGACACCTACGAGCAGTACTTC.

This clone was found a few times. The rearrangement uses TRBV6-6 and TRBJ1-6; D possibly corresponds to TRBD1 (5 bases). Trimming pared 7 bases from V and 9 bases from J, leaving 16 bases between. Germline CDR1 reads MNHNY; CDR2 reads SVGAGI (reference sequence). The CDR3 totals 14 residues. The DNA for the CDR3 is TGTGCCAGCACTGAACAGGTGGCAGTTTCACCCCTCCACTTT. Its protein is CASTEQVAVSPLHF.

CDR3 loop: CASSLGTGGGYEQYF. The CDR3 DNA reads TGTGCCAGCAGCTTAGGGACAGGGGGGGGCTACGAGCAGTACTTC. The chain uses TRBV7-6 and TRBJ2-7; TRBD1 aligns across 10 bases. Germline V lookup: CDR1 SGHVS, CDR2 FNYEAQ. There are 15 residues in the CDR3. With 1 base clipped from V and 3 bases from J, the junction kept 3 bases outside the gene matches. The full variable domain, its missing parts supplied by reference TRBV7-6 and TRBJ2-7, is GAGVSQSPRYKVTKRGQDVALRCDPISGHVSLYWYRQALGQGPEFLTYFNYEAQQDKSGLPNDRFSAERPEGSISTLTIQRTEQRDSAMYRCASSLGTGGGYEQYFGPGTRLTVT.

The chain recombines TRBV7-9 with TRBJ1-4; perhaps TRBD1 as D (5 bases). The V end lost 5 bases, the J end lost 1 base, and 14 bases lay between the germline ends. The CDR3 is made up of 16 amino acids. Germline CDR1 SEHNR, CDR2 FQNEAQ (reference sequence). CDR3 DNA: TGTGCCAGCAGCAAACCGGAAGGGGAAACTAATGAAAAACTGTTTTTT. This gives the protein CASSKPEGETNEKLFF. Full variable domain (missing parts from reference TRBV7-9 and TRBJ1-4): DTGVSQNPRHKITKRGQNVTFRCDPISEHNRLYWYRQTLGQGPEFLTYFQNEAQLEKSRLLSDRFSAERPKGSFSTLEIQRTEQGDSAMYLCASSKPEGETNEKLFFGSGTQLSVL.

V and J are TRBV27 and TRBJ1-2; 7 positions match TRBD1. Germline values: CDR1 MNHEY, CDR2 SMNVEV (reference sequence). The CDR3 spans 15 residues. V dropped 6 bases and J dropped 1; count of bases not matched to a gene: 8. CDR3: CASSDEGASNYGYTF. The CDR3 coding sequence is TGTGCCAGCAGCGACGAGGGGGCAAGTAACTATGGCTACACCTTC.

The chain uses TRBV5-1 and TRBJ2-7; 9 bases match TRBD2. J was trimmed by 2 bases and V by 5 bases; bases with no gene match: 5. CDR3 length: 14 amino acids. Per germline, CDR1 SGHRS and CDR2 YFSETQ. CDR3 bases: TGCGCCAGCAGGGCGGGGGGGAACACCTACGAGCAGTACTTC. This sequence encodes CASRAGGNTYEQYF. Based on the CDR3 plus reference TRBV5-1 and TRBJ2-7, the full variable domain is KAGVTQTPRYLIKTRGQQVTLSCSPISGHRSVSWYQQTPGQGLQFLFEYFSETQRNKGNFPGRFSGRQFSNSRSEMNVSTLELGDSALYLCASRAGGNTYEQYFGPGTRLTVT.

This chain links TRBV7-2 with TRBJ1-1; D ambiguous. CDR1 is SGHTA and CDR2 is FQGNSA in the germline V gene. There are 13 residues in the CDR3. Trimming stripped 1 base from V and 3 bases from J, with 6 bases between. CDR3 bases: TGTGCCAGCAGCTTAGAGCGCTACACTGAAGCTTTCTTT. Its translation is CASSLERYTEAFF.

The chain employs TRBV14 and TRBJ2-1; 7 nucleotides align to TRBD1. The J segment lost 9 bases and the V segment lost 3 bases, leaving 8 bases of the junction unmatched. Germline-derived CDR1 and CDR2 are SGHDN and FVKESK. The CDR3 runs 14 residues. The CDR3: CASSQATGITEQFF. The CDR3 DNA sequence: TGTGCCAGCAGCCAGGCGACAGGGATCACTGAGCAGTTCTTC.

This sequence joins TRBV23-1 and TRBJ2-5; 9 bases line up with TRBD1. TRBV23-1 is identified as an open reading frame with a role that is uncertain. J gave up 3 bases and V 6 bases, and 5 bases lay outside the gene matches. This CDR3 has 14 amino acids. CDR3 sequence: CASRIGQGKETQYF. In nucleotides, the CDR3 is TGCGCCAGCAGGATCGGACAGGGGAAAGAGACCCAGTACTTC.